This T cell receptor beta chain came from a study of identical twins. The table lists this clonotype with a few counts. A single record per CDR3 protein comes from TCRdb applying MiXCR to the 5' RACE reads. The table records roughly 690,000 distinct CDR3 sequences, approximately 22% of them present only once. CDR3 length equals 8 residues. V was clipped by 10 bases and J by 14 bases, with 9 bases between them. Germline-derived CDR1 and CDR2 are MNHNY and SVGAGI (reference sequence). This sample also belongs to another study, concerning T cells expressing NK-cell markers.

This rearrangement joins TRBV6-6 to TRBJ2-1; D may be TRBD1 (6 bases). Sequencing input: PBMCs. The sequence derives from a woman aged 18-29 years in good health. The CDR3 is CATGVEFF. The CDR3 nucleotides read TGTGCCACAGGGGTAGAGTTCTTC.